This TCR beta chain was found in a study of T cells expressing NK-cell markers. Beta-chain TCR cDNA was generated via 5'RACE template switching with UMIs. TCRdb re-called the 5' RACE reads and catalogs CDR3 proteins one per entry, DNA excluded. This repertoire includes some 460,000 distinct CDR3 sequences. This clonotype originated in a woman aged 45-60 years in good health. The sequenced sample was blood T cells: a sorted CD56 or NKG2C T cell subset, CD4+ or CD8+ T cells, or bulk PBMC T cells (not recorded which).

CDR3 sequence: CASRIGPGGNTEAFF. V usage is TRBV6-5 and J usage is TRBJ1-1; TCRdb calls TRBD1, which cannot be checked without DNA. CDR3 length: 15 amino acids. Germline CDR1 reads MNHEY; CDR2 reads SVGAGI.